Listed here are 3 T cell receptor beta chains from one sample, sequenced in a study of shared clonotypes between healthy human individuals. Method: immunoSEQ multiplex PCR; TCRdb's copy keeps in-frame clones and lacks some. The data show some 490,000 clones, with over 70% seen just once and 12% held by the top ten. Sequenced material: PBMCs. The receptor set was obtained from a middle-aged woman in good health. Some clones in this sample may be carry-over from other donors' samples.

This chain joins TRBV12-2 and TRBJ2-7; whether TRBD2, the table's D call, matches the DNA was not checked. TRBV12-2 is noted as a pseudogene. The CDR3 spans 17 residues. Here the CDR3 DNA reads TGTGCAAGTCGCTTAAAGATTGGACTAGCGGGAGTAGGCGAGCAGTACTTC. Amino acid sequence: CASRLKIGLAGVGEQYF.

The rearrangement links TRBV7-9 to TRBJ1-1; D not certain. The CDR3 totals 12 residues. Trimming removed 0 bases at V and 7 bases at J, with 6 bases between. The germline V gene encodes CDR1 SEHNR and CDR2 FQNEAQ (reference sequence). CDR3 amino acids: CASSLARFEAFF. The CDR3 region has the DNA TGTGCCAGCAGCTTAGCCCGGTTTGAAGCTTTCTTT.

This rearrangement joins TRBV28 to TRBJ2-7, with D possibly matching TRBD1 (6 bases). Per germline, CDR1 MDHEN and CDR2 SYDVKM. Trimming shortened V by 6 bases and J by 7 bases, and 10 bases separated the two germline ends. The CDR3 has 11 residues. The CDR3 DNA reads TGTGCCAGCAGCCTAGACAGGGAGCAGTACTTC. It translates to CASSLDREQYF.